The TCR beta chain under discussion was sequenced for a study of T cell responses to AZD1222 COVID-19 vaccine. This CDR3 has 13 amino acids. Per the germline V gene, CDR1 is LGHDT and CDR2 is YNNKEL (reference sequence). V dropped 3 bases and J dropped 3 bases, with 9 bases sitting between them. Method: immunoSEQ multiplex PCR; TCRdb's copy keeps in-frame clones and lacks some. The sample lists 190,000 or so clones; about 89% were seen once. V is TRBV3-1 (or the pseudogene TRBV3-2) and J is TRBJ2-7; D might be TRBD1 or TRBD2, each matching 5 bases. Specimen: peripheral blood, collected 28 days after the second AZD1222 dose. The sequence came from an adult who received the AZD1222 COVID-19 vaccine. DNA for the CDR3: TGTGCCAGCAGCCAGGCAGGGAGCTACGAGCAGTACTTC. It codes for CASSQAGSYEQYF.